This T cell receptor beta chain was identified during a study of blood T cells in healthy people across ages. Staff drew roughly 10 milliliters of peripheral blood from each donor. The authors ran a second PCR of about 6 to 11 cycles using a sample-barcoded 5' primer and a J-beta primer mix. TCRdb re-called the 5' RACE reads through MiXCR, storing one row per CDR3 protein. The sample lists some 1.8 million distinct CDR3 sequences, 35% to 50% occurring once. Comments on this clonotype: As yet, its antigen is unknown.

Overall study findings and caveats: Significant beta diversity loss was already apparent by age approximately 38, declining roughly linearly.

Per the germline V gene, CDR1 is SEHNR and CDR2 is FQNEAQ (reference sequence). V was clipped by 5 bases and J by 7 bases, with 24 bases between them. The CDR3 spans 17 residues. The material sequenced was blood. The origin of this receptor is a human donor in good health. This chain joins TRBV7-9 and TRBJ2-1, with D hard to call. CDR3 residues: CASSPDPPAGEWNEQFF. The CDR3 nucleotides are TGTGCCAGCAGCCCTGACCCCCCCGCAGGCGAGTGGAATGAGCAGTTCTTC.